This T cell receptor (beta chain) was obtained from a study of blood T cell repertoires in COVID-19. Some clones are missing from TCRdb's copy, which holds only in-frame ones; the method was immunoSEQ multiplex PCR. The sample has approximately 40,000 clones; about 85% are singletons. The specimen was peripheral blood. The TCR was taken from a man in his 60s with COVID-19, enrolled during active disease.

This CDR3 is CASSSGSRLAGELFF. DNA for the CDR3: TGTGCCAGCAGCTCAGGGTCTAGGTTGGCCGGGGAGCTGTTTTTT. The rearrangement uses TRBV5-4 and TRBJ2-2, with D possibly matching TRBD1 (5 bases). Germline lookup yields CDR1 SGHNT and CDR2 YYREEE (reference sequence). The CDR3 sequence is 15 residues long. With 3 bases removed from V and 6 bases from J, the gap between germline ends came to 15 bases.